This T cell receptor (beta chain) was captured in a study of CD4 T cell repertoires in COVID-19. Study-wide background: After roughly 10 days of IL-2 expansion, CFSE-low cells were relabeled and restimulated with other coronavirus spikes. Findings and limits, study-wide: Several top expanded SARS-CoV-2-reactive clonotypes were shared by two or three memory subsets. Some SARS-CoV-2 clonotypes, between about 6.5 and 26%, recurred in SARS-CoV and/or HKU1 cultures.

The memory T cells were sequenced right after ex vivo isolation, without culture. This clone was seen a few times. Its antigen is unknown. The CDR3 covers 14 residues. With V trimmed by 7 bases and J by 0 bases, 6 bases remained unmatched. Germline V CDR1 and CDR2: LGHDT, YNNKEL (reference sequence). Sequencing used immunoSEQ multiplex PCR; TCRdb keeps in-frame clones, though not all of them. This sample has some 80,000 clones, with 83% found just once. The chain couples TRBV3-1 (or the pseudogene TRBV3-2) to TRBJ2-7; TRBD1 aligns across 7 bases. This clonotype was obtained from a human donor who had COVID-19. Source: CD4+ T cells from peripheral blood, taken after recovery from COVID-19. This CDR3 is CASNNRGASYEQYF. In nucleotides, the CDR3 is TGTGCCAGCAACAACAGGGGAGCCTCCTACGAGCAGTACTTC.